This record concerns one T cell receptor beta chain sequence. Sequencing used immunoSEQ multiplex PCR; TCRdb keeps in-frame clones, though not all of them. This table holds some 180,000 clones, 80% to 90% found once. This sample stems from a study of blood T cell repertoires in COVID-19. The clonotype comes from a woman aged 40 to 55 with COVID-19, enrolled during active disease. The sequenced sample was peripheral blood.

CDR3 sequence (DNA): TGCGCCAGCAGCCAAGATATAGCGCACAGCTCTGGGGCCAACGTCCTGACTTTC. Translated: CASSQDIAHSSGANVLTF. J is TRBJ2-6 and V is TRBV4-1; tentatively, D is TRBD2 (5 bases). V was cut by 0 bases and J by 0 bases, with 12 bases left in between. This CDR3 comprises 18 residues. Germline V gene data show CDR1 as MGHRA and CDR2 as YSYEKL.